This T cell receptor (beta chain) was identified during a study of cytomegalovirus exposure and HLA in healthy donors. Broader study findings: An ancestry cluster, one associated with Asian ancestry, reportedly showed fewer N-insertions than the approximately 660-donor mean in a later analysis. It was 150 or so TCR beta chains that were listed as cytomegalovirus-associated. The authors assumed roughly uniform sequencing depth across donors for presence/absence analyses.

In regard to this clone: As yet, its antigen is unknown.

Germline values: CDR1 SGHVS, CDR2 FNYEAQ. Losses at the gene ends were 3 bases for V and 2 bases for J; bases not matched to a gene: 3. This CDR3 region has 14 residues. 13 Jbeta primers and 60 Vbeta primers were used for the PCR. Assay used: immunoSEQ multiplex PCR; TCRdb lists only in-frame clones, some missing. The repertoire includes over 150,000 clones, around 79% of them detected once, and roughly 7.3% sits in the top ten. The chain uses TRBV7-6 and TRBJ2-7, with 8 bases identical to TRBD2. The specimen was PBMCs. This receptor was taken from a male donor in good health and CMV-seropositive. The CDR3 DNA follows: TGTGCCAGCAGCTTGACGGGGGGGACCTACGAGCAGTACTTC. Encoded protein: CASSLTGGTYEQYF.